A selection of T cell receptor beta chains follows, all from one sample in a study of blood T cells in healthy people across ages. Each CDR3 protein gets one entry after TCRdb re-called the 5' RACE reads with MiXCR. The sample consists of some 1.7 million distinct CDR3 sequences, 28% of them appearing once. The sequencing sample was made of blood. These receptors originate from a woman between 25 and 40 years old in good health. Both conserved end residues are part of each CDR3. A D gene is named only where the DNA matches it firmly. Clone sizes are given selectively: once, few, many, or a class where the clone is expanded.

TRBV20-1,TRBJ1-2,TRBD1,NA,CSAAGTEGNYGYTF,TGCAGTGCTGCGGGGACAGAGGGCAACTATGGCTACACCTTC
TRBV30,TRBJ2-7,NA,NA,CACGDSEQYF,TGTGCCTGCGGTGACAGCGAGCAGTACTTC
TRBV29-1,TRBJ2-2,NA,many,CSVVRASNTGELFF,TGCAGCGTTGTTCGGGCTTCGAACACCGGGGAGCTGTTTTTT
TRBV6-5,TRBJ2-2,TRBD2,few,CASSYDRGGGGELFF,TGTGCCAGCAGTTACGACCGGGGGGGTGGCGGGGAGCTGTTTTTT
TRBV9,TRBJ1-5,NA,NA,CASSVAQDTQPQHF,TGTGCCAGCAGCGTAGCTCAGGACACCCAGCCCCAGCATTTT
TRBV2,TRBJ2-7,TRBD1,few,CASCAPGTGGGEQYF,TGTGCCAGCTGCGCCCCCGGGACAGGGGGAGGTGAGCAGTACTTC
TRBV12-3/TRBV12-4,TRBJ1-5,NA,NA,CASSSGHNSNQPQHF,TGTGCCAGCAGTTCCGGACATAATAGCAATCAGCCCCAGCATTTT
TRBV29-1,TRBJ1-1,NA,NA,CSVWDRNTEAFF,TGCAGCGTTTGGGACCGCAACACTGAAGCTTTCTTT
TRBV7-9,TRBJ1-3,TRBD1,NA,CASSLGRGTERNTIYF,TGTGCCAGCAGCTTAGGTCGTGGGACAGAAAGAAACACCATATATTTT
TRBV7-6,TRBJ2-1,TRBD2,NA,CASSFTPGTSGSWDEQFF,TGTGCCAGCAGCTTTACACCGGGGACTAGCGGGAGTTGGGATGAGCAGTTCTTC
TRBV5-5,TRBJ2-5,NA,NA,CASRREGEETQYF,TGTGCCAGCAGGAGAGAGGGGGAAGAGACCCAGTACTTC
TRBV28,TRBJ2-6,NA,few,CACLRGSGANVLTF,TGTGCCTGCCTCAGGGGTTCTGGGGCCAACGTCCTGACTTTC
TRBV4-3,TRBJ2-1,TRBD1,few,CASSQSTGTGGDEQFF,TGCGCCAGCAGCCAGTCGACCGGGACAGGGGGGGATGAGCAGTTCTTC
TRBV29-1,TRBJ2-2,NA,NA,CSGRRGTNTGELFF,TGCAGCGGGCGACGGGGGACGAACACCGGGGAGCTGTTTTTT
TRBV3-1,TRBJ2-7,NA,few,CASSQDWTDAGYEQYF,TGTGCCAGCAGCCAAGACTGGACAGATGCGGGCTACGAGCAGTACTTC
TRBV15,TRBJ2-3,NA,once,CATSREYQGTDTQYF,TGTGCCACCAGCAGAGAGTATCAGGGGACAGATACGCAGTATTTT
TRBV7-2,TRBJ2-5,TRBD2,many,CASSRLALGGETQYF,TGTGCCAGCAGCCGACTAGCCCTAGGCGGTGAGACCCAGTACTTC
TRBV4-2,TRBJ2-1,TRBD2,NA,CASSQEVARGGNNEQFF,TGTGCCAGCAGCCAAGAGGTGGCGCGGGGGGGCAACAATGAGCAGTTCTTC
TRBV10-3,TRBJ2-2,TRBD1,few,CATRPGTGGTGELFF,TGTGCCACAAGACCCGGGACAGGGGGTACCGGGGAGCTGTTTTTT
TRBV7-2,TRBJ2-1,NA,NA,CASSLEGSKINEQFF,TGTGCCAGCAGCTTGGAAGGGAGTAAGATCAATGAGCAGTTCTTC
TRBV28,TRBJ1-4,NA,NA,CASSSAGIGEKLFF,TGTGCCAGCAGCTCTGCAGGCATCGGCGAAAAACTGTTTTTT
TRBV4-1,TRBJ2-3,TRBD1,NA,CASSQGLGQAADTQYF,TGCGCCAGCAGCCAGGGATTGGGACAGGCGGCAGATACGCAGTATTTT
TRBV3-1,TRBJ2-5,TRBD1,NA,CASSQPGQEETQYF,TGTGCCAGCAGCCAACCGGGACAGGAAGAGACCCAGTACTTC
TRBV25-1,TRBJ1-2,TRBD1,few,CASSFTGGTGDSYTF,TGTGCCAGCAGCTTTACGGGTGGGACAGGGGATAGCTACACCTTC
TRBV2,TRBJ2-4,TRBD2,few,CASSGSGTSGDIQYF,TGTGCCAGCAGTGGCTCCGGGACTAGCGGAGACATTCAGTACTTC
TRBV10-1,TRBJ2-2,TRBD2,few,CASSDGGDNTGELFF,TGCGCCAGCAGTGACGGGGGGGACAACACCGGGGAGCTGTTTTTT
TRBV12-3/TRBV12-4,TRBJ1-1,NA,NA,CASRRTAFEAFF,TGTGCCAGCAGGCGGACAGCATTTGAAGCTTTCTTT
TRBV5-1,TRBJ2-1,NA,NA,CASSNGIVDERFF,TGCGCCAGCAGCAACGGGATTGTCGATGAGCGGTTCTTC
TRBV2,TRBJ1-1,NA,NA,CASRKTMNTEAFF,TGTGCCAGCAGAAAGACCATGAACACTGAAGCTTTCTTT
TRBV20-1,TRBJ1-5,NA,NA,CSAYLQGSTQPQHF,TGCAGTGCTTATTTACAGGGTAGTACTCAGCCCCAGCATTTT
TRBV4-3,TRBJ2-1,NA,many,CASSQDRTGVEQFF,TGCGCCAGCAGCCAAGATCGGACCGGGGTAGAGCAGTTCTTC
TRBV20-1,TRBJ2-1,TRBD2,NA,CSAQAGGIPSYNEQFF,TGCAGTGCTCAAGCGGGGGGTATCCCCTCCTACAATGAGCAGTTCTTC
TRBV6-5,TRBJ2-1,NA,few,CASSYSGEEEQFF,TGTGCCAGCAGTTACTCAGGGGAGGAGGAGCAGTTCTTC
TRBV28,TRBJ2-4,NA,NA,CASSSGLENIQYF,TGTGCCAGCAGTTCGGGACTGGAAAACATTCAGTACTTC
TRBV3-1,TRBJ2-3,TRBD2,many,CASSQGLAPDTQYF,TGTGCCAGCAGCCAAGGACTAGCTCCAGATACGCAGTATTTT
TRBV5-6,TRBJ1-2,NA,NA,CASSRGHQANYGYTF,TGTGCCAGCAGCCGGGGGCACCAAGCTAACTATGGCTACACCTTC
TRBV3-1,TRBJ2-3,NA,NA,CASSQRGAEGTQYF,TGTGCCAGCAGCCAGAGGGGGGCTGAGGGTACGCAGTATTTT
TRBV2,TRBJ2-3,NA,NA,CASSPPQYF,TGTGCCAGCAGCCCTCCACAGTATTTT
TRBV7-2,TRBJ1-6,NA,few,CASSFGVGYSPLHF,TGTGCCAGCAGCTTTGGGGTCGGATATTCACCCCTCCACTTT
TRBV6-1,TRBJ2-3,TRBD2,NA,CASRGLLLAGGADTQYF,TGTGCCAGCAGGGGGCTTCTACTAGCGGGGGGAGCAGATACGCAGTATTTT
TRBV30,TRBJ1-2,NA,few,CAWTWREEGQIGYTF,TGTGCCTGGACGTGGCGAGAGGAAGGACAGATCGGCTACACCTTC
TRBV29-1,TRBJ2-5,TRBD2,many,CSVIGLAGKWSQYF,TGCAGCGTCATCGGACTAGCGGGAAAGTGGTCCCAGTACTTC